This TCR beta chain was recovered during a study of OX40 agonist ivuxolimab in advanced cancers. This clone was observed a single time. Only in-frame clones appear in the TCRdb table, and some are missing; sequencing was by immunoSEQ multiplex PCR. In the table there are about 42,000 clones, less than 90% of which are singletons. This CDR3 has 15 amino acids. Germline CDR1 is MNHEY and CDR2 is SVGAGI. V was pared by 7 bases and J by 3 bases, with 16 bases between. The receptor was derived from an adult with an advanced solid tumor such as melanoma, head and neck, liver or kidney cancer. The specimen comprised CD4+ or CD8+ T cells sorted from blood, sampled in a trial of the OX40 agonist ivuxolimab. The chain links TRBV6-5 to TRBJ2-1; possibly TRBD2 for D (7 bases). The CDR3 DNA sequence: TGTGCCAGCACCCTGAACGGGGGGCGCTACAATGAGCAGTTCTTC. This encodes CASTLNGGRYNEQFF.